These 13 T cell receptor beta chains share one sample of origin, sequenced in a study of shared T cell receptors in the human thymus. Sequencing was performed with immunoSEQ multiplex PCR; in TCRdb, only in-frame clones are kept and a portion is missing. The data show hundreds of thousands of clones, with approximately 87% seen just once and about 0.0094% held by the top ten. Separately, the same data were catalogued under a study of human thymus T cells.

Sequenced material: thymocytes. The receptors stem from a boy under three years old with a congenital heart defect.

The chain has TRBV28 and TRBJ2-6; 7 bases line up with TRBD1. V lost 3 bases to trimming and J lost 0 bases; unmatched junction nucleotides: 11. Germline V gives CDR1 MDHEN, CDR2 SYDVKM. The CDR3 spans 19 residues. The chain's CDR3 is CASSFARQGDSSGANVLTF. The DNA of the CDR3 is TGTGCCAGCAGTTTTGCCCGACAGGGAGACAGCTCTGGGGCCAACGTCCTGACTTTC.

Only a few counts were recorded for this clone. This rearrangement joins TRBV6-6 to TRBJ1-1; 7 positions agree with TRBD1. The V gene end was trimmed by 2 bases and the J gene end by 10 bases; junction bases not matched to a gene: 7. Germline CDR1 and CDR2: MNHNY and SVGAGI (reference sequence). The CDR3 sequence is 13 residues long. The CDR3 spells CASSYRTGLTAFF. CDR3 DNA sequence: TGTGCCAGCAGTTACCGGACAGGCTTGACAGCTTTCTTT.

The V and J genes are TRBV9 and TRBJ1-6, with 7 positions matching TRBD1. Trimming cost V 0 bases and J 0 bases; bases outside gene matches: 9. The germline CDR1 and CDR2 sequences are SGDLS and YYNGEE. The CDR3 is made up of 19 amino acids. CDR3 sequence: CASSVEGTDYSSYNSPLHF. In DNA, the CDR3 is TGTGCCAGCAGCGTAGAGGGGACAGACTATAGCTCCTATAATTCACCCCTCCACTTT.

The V and J genes are TRBV7-9 and TRBJ1-6; TRBD1 might be the D (5 bases). V was shortened by 11 bases and J by 5 bases, with 13 bases between the two germline ends. The CDR3 loop spans 13 amino acids. Germline CDR1 SEHNR, CDR2 FQNEAQ (reference sequence). CDR3 residues: CAGGEGHNSPLHF. The CDR3, as DNA: TGTGCCGGGGGGGAGGGACATAATTCACCCCTCCACTTT.

The V call is TRBV7-2, the J call TRBJ2-1; 10 nucleotides line up with TRBD1. The CDR3 is 15 residues long. Looked up from germline, CDR1 is SGHTA and CDR2 is FQGNSA. V lost 4 bases to trimming and J lost 4 bases; unmatched junction nucleotides: 4. CDR3 loop: CASSWPGQGYNEQFF. In nucleotides, the CDR3 is TGTGCCAGCAGCTGGCCGGGACAGGGGTACAATGAGCAGTTCTTC.

This chain uses TRBV13 with TRBJ2-7; 7 bases match TRBD1. Germline V CDR1 and CDR2: PRHDT, FYEKMQ (reference sequence). The CDR3 is made up of 14 amino acids. J lost 3 bases, V lost 3 bases, and 5 bases had no gene match. The CDR3 bases are TGTGCCAGCAGCTTCCCCCGGGACAGCTACGAGCAGTACTTC. Its translation is CASSFPRDSYEQYF.

The chain is built from TRBV9 and TRBJ2-6; 9 nucleotides match TRBD2. Germline-derived CDR1 and CDR2 are SGDLS and YYNGEE. V was pared by 2 bases and J by 0 bases, with 6 bases of the junction left unmatched. This CDR3 comprises 18 residues. CDR3 nucleotide sequence: TGTGCCAGCAGCGTCCTTGGCGGGGGGGGCTCTGGGGCCAACGTCCTGACTTTC. Translating gives CASSVLGGGGSGANVLTF.

The rearrangement joins TRBV4-3 to TRBJ2-1, with 8 positions matching TRBD2. This CDR3 has 19 amino acids. The junction had 15 bases not matched to a gene; V was cut back by 0 bases and J by 5 bases. Germline assignment: CDR1 LGHNA and CDR2 YSLEER. The CDR3 DNA follows: TGCGCCAGCAGCCAAGATAGGGCTTCTGCGGGAGGTCGAAACAATGAGCAGTTCTTC. This sequence encodes CASSQDRASAGGRNNEQFF.

The rearrangement uses TRBV7-8 and TRBJ2-7; 7 bases match TRBD2. This CDR3 spans 16 amino acids. V was pared by 7 bases and J by 2 bases, with 14 bases of the junction left unmatched. Germline lookup yields CDR1 SGHVS and CDR2 FQNEAQ. CDR3: CASKSTRGGGTYEQYF. CDR3 nucleotides: TGTGCCAGCAAAAGTACCCGGGGCGGGGGTACCTACGAGCAGTACTTC. The variable domain in full, with the rest retrieved from reference TRBV7-8 and TRBJ2-7, is GAGVSQSPRYKVAKRGQDVALRCDPISGHVSLFWYQQALGQGPEFLTYFQNEAQLDKSGLPSDRFFAERPEGSVSTLKIQRTQQEDSAVYLCASKSTRGGGTYEQYFGPGTRLTVT.

This clone was seen a single time. The genes are TRBV7-6 and TRBJ2-5; D is unclear. Per germline, CDR1 SGHVS and CDR2 FNYEAQ. The CDR3 is 13 residues long. The V end was cut by 6 bases, the J end by 4 bases, with 12 bases between. CDR3 bases: TGTGCCAGCAGTGTGGGCCCCCTAGAGACCCAGTACTTC. It is translated as CASSVGPLETQYF. Based on the CDR3 plus reference TRBV7-6 and TRBJ2-5, the full variable domain is GAGVSQSPRYKVTKRGQDVALRCDPISGHVSLYWYRQALGQGPEFLTYFNYEAQQDKSGLPNDRFSAERPEGSISTLTIQRTEQRDSAMYRCASSVGPLETQYFGPGTRLLVL.

The rearrangement links TRBV27 to TRBJ2-1; 11 bases match TRBD2. CDR1 and CDR2 from the germline V gene are MNHEY and SMNVEV (reference sequence). The CDR3 has 15 residues. J was trimmed by 7 bases and V by 5 bases; bases with no gene match: 7. CDR3 bases: TGTGCCAGCAGTACCTCACTAGCGGGAGTAAATGAGCAGTTCTTC. Amino acid sequence: CASSTSLAGVNEQFF.

The chain employs TRBV7-2 and TRBJ2-2; TRBD2 matches at 7 bases. V shed 1 base, J shed 8 bases, and the junction held 19 bases outside the gene matches. This CDR3 has 19 amino acids. Germline V CDR1 and CDR2: SGHTA, FQGNSA. The CDR3: CASSLDYPGTISNLGELFF. The DNA of the CDR3 is TGTGCCAGCAGCTTAGATTACCCCGGGACTATCTCCAATTTAGGGGAGCTGTTTTTT.

In regard to this clone: The same CDR3 is also encoded by other DNA sequences in this sample. The chain carries TRBV9 and TRBJ2-7, with TRBD2 matching over 10 bases. This CDR3 contains 13 residues. Germline CDR1 is SGDLS and CDR2 is YYNGEE. V was clipped by 0 bases and J by 7 bases; unmatched bases: 1. The CDR3, as DNA: TGTGCCAGCAGCGTAGCACTAGCGGGGGAGCAGTACTTC. Amino acids: CASSVALAGEQYF.